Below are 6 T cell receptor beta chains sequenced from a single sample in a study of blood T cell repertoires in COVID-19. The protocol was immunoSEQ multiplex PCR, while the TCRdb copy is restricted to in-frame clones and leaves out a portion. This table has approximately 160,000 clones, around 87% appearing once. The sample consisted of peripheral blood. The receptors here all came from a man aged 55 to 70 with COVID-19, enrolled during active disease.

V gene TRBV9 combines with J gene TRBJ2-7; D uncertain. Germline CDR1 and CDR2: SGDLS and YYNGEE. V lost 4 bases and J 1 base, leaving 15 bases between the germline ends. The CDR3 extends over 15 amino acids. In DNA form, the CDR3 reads TGTGCCAGCAGCCTGCACGCGAGTGAATCCTACGAGCAGTACTTC. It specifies CASSLHASESYEQYF.

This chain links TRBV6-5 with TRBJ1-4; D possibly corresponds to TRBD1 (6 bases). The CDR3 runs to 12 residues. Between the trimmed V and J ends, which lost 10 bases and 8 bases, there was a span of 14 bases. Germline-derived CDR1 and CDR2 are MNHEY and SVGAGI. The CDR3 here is CATGRGSEKLFF. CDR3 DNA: TGTGCCACGGGAAGGGGGAGCGAAAAACTGTTTTTT.

The CDR3: CSVEGMGHTYEQYF. In DNA form, the CDR3 reads TGCAGCGTTGAAGGGATGGGGCACACCTACGAGCAGTACTTC. The chain carries TRBV29-1 and TRBJ2-7; D is perhaps TRBD1 (5 bases). Trimming took off 1 base at V and 2 bases at J, with 12 bases between the two ends. In germline, CDR1 is SQVTM, CDR2 ANQGSEA. The CDR3 is 14 residues long.

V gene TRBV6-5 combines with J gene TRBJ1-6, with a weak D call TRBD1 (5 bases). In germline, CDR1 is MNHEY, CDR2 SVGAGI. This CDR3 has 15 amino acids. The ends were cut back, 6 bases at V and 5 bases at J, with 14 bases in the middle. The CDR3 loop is CASRGTAGNNSPLHF. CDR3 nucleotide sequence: TGTGCCAGCAGGGGGACCGCGGGGAATAATTCACCCCTCCACTTT.

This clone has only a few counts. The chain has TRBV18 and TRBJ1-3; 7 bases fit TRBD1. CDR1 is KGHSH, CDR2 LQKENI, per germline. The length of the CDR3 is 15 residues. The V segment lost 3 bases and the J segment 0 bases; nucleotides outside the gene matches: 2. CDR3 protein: CASSPGQFSGNTIYF. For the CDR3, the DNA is TGTGCCAGCTCACCGGGACAGTTCTCTGGAAACACCATATATTTT.

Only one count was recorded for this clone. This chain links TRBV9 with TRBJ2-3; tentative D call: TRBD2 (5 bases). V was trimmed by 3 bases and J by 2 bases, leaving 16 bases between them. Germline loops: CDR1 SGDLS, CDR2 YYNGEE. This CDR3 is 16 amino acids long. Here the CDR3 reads CASSAMGSGFTDTQYF. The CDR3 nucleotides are TGTGCCAGCAGCGCAATGGGGAGCGGTTTCACAGATACGCAGTATTTT.